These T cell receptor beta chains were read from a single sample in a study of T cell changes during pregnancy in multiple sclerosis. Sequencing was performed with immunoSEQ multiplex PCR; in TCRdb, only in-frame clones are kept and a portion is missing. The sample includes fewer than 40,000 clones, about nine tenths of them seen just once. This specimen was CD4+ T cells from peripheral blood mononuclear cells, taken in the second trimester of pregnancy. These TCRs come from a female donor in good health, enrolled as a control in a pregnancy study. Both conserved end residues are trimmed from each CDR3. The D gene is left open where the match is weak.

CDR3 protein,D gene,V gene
ASSGSTDTQY,-,TRBV18
ATARLAGDEQF,TRBD2,TRBV10-3
ASSLEGAQGYT,TRBD1,TRBV4-3
ASSFEGVQPQH,-,TRBV7-2
ASRPRGGGYGYT,-,TRBV14
SGASVTDTQY,-,TRBV29-1
ASSQDQLSRKNQPQH,-,TRBV4-1
ASSIAGGRIDEQF,TRBD2,TRBV19
ASSPRTGPTYEQY,TRBD1,TRBV19
ASRSPTGYYGYT,TRBD1,TRBV6-6
AIRTSSYEQY,-,TRBV10-3
ASSFEAGADNEQF,TRBD2,TRBV9
ASSLATSGVIPYEQY,TRBD2,TRBV7-8
APRSTGDGKGTDTQY,TRBD1,TRBV5-1
ASSLKQGSYEQY,-,TRBV5-4
ASSSGHGRAEAF,-,TRBV27
ASSLSVGAGLAYEQY,-,TRBV7-2
ASSPVSSGNTIY,-,TRBV7-8